This TCR beta chain was found in a study of cytotoxic CD8 clonotypes in ibrutinib-treated CLL. Study results and caveats: Sustained-remission and progressing patients' sampling times differed.

TCRdb's copy holds only in-frame clones and misses some; the assay was immunoSEQ multiplex PCR. The data show 150,000 to 200,000 clones, about 84% seen once. Points on this clone: What it binds is not known.

The CDR3 covers 14 residues. Trimming took off 4 bases at V and 6 bases at J, with 14 bases between the two ends. Germline V gene sequence: CDR1 SGHVS, CDR2 FQNEAQ. The sequencing here drew on PBMCs, taken after 24 months of ibrutinib treatment. This TCR came from a human donor with chronic lymphocytic leukemia. V usage is TRBV7-8 and J usage is TRBJ2-3; no clear D gene. The CDR3 DNA sequence: TGTGCCAGCAGCTCCACGTGGGGTCGGGATACGCAGTATTTT. As protein: CASSSTWGRDTQYF. The variable domain in full, completed from reference TRBV7-8 and TRBJ2-3, reads GAGVSQSPRYKVAKRGQDVALRCDPISGHVSLFWYQQALGQGPEFLTYFQNEAQLDKSGLPSDRFFAERPEGSVSTLKIQRTQQEDSAVYLCASSSTWGRDTQYFGPGTRLTVL.